This record covers a single T cell receptor (beta chain). Its antigen target is currently unknown. Base qualities were left out, and no much larger clone turns up one base away. The entry originates in a study of cytomegalovirus exposure and HLA in healthy donors (dated by TCRdb to about 2017). About the full investigation: An earlier analysis of roughly 570 of the donors reported 276 Gb of sequence data and about 120 million unique TCR beta sequences obtained from about 170 million T cells. Class I and class II HLA loci were covered by the typing at four-digit resolution. Alongside the repertoire data, information on donor age, sex, ethnicity and CMV serostatus was compiled. Roughly five DR-DQ haplotypes were handled as single units for association and clustering, since linkage in the cohort was strong. Typing coverage varied by locus: roughly 629-640 donors for A, B, C, DRB1 and DQB1; 500 to 550 for DQA1; more than 600 for DPA1; roughly 450 for DPB1. Of the 350 to 450 genotyped donors, 75% to 85% were placed in the genetic ancestry cluster associated with self-reported Caucasian donors. A later genetic analysis used genome-wide SNP genotypes for about 65% of the 666 donors, treating that subset as a discovery cohort. To study patterns of TCR occurrence, a later analysis re-analyzed previously published TCR beta repertoires from around 660 donors and added high-resolution HLA genotyping. The study aimed to test whether signatures of past pathogen exposure could be identified by cataloging public T cell receptors. Besides the first cohort of around 700 subjects, a separate validation cohort made up of roughly 120 different subjects was used. Rather than using new phenotypic data, the later analysis identified candidate immune exposures from TCR beta sequences and from how often those sequences occurred across donors. An earlier analysis of about 620 of the donors applied high-throughput TCR beta sequencing to assess whether each TCR beta V gene segment acted as functional or pseudogenic. The study used immunosequencing to profile the T cell repertoires of hundreds of subjects and linked those repertoires to cytomegalovirus serostatus. Roughly 310 gigabases of sequencing data and approximately 93 million unique TCR sequences were included in an early release covering 550 to 800 HLA-typed donors. Every repertoire in the discovery cohort had been generated on one and the same sequencing platform. High-throughput TCR immunosequencing, statistical association of individual TCRs with disease status, and machine learning were combined to predict cytomegalovirus infection status. On average, around 230,000 unique TCR beta nucleotide sequences were sequenced per donor among several hundred genotyped donors of the cohort, with roughly 20% of those sequences being non-productive.

Broad study findings and their caveats: An association between a missense DCLRE1C variant and V-gene and J-gene trimming of TCR beta chains was found in a later genetic analysis and replicated in an independent cohort. Because the 87-base-pair reads could not distinguish some IMGT-functional V segments, including TRBV6-2 and TRBV6-3, those segments were excluded. At a false discovery rate of 0.05, a later analysis linked 15,000 to 20,000 TCR beta sequences to specific HLA alleles. Compared with the approximately 710-donor mean, donors in an Asian-associated ancestry cluster had fewer N-insertions in productive TCRs, according to a later genetic analysis. Only TCR beta chains were sequenced in this cohort, and the absence of alpha or paired-chain data limited detectable features. A cluster of highly shared sequence variants was judged likely to be a technical artifact of the sequencing pipeline. The classifier was reported to diagnose cytomegalovirus status with high specificity and sensitivity in both the original and validation cohorts. While some public TCRs were present in many individuals, most TCR sequences turned up only very rarely across donors. A later analysis found that most CMV-associated TCR beta chains appeared HLA-restricted, with HLA associations seemingly driven largely by CMV exposure. A later analysis found that HLA-associated TCR beta chains were more clonally expanded and had lower generation probabilities than equally common non-associated chains. Several of the top co-occurrence clusters appeared to be linked to parvovirus B19, influenza, CMV and Epstein-Barr virus, according to a later analysis. In vitro tests confirmed that a few of the cytomegalovirus-associated TCR beta chains recognize cytomegalovirus antigens. Because HLA typing was unavailable for some donors at each locus, only the typed subset was used in association tests. An earlier analysis of approximately 500 of the donors showed that most TCR beta V segments appeared in productive rearrangements either about 87% or about 30% of the time, which broadly matched IMGT annotations. Because counts were too low, some 16 rarely observed V segments, including chromosome 9 orphons, were excluded from the earlier analysis of several hundred of the donors. Correlated functional status among segregating V segments might reflect linkage disequilibrium, but an unknown experimental factor could not be ruled out. A further reported finding was that TCR beta sequences accurately predicted the HLA-A and HLA-B alleles for most subjects in the first cohort. The authors suggested that the approach could potentially be extended to other disease states and immunological phenotypes. A later analysis found that TCR association rates varied across HLA loci, with DRB1 alleles showing the most associated TCRs and HLA-C alleles the fewest. Sequencing depth was assumed to be roughly uniform across donors in the presence/absence analyses, though that assumption may not hold. For the cohort, immune exposure information was limited to CMV serostatus. A total of some 180 TCR beta chains were listed by the study as associated with cytomegalovirus. When HLA alleles, especially DR and DQ, strongly co-occurred, TCR associations were difficult to assign to individual alleles.

The cohort consisted of 650 to 700 healthy bone marrow donors. All cohort members were sampled while nominally healthy, although unrecorded immune exposures were likely present. The donor tested CMV seropositive, placing the donor among the approximately 310 seropositive members of the cohort. A peripheral blood sample was provided by each donor, and peripheral blood mononuclear cells were used for TCR beta sequencing. Genomic DNA was extracted from the blood cell samples with the Qiagen DNeasy Blood Extraction Kit. From a lookup of the germline V gene (reference sequence), CDR1 and CDR2 are LNHDA and SQIVND. There are 13 amino acids in the CDR3, from cysteine to phenylalanine inclusive. The sequence is cut down to CDR3 DNA, 39 bases in frame from base 1. V and J lose 9 bases and 5 bases, and a span of 15 bases separates them. Library preparation was by the immunoSEQ multiplex PCR assay. The multiplex PCR relied on a mix of 60 forward primers for TCR Vbeta segments and 13 reverse primers for TCR Jbeta segments. Amplification of the CDR3 region of rearranged TCR beta genes was performed with a multiplex PCR assay on genomic DNA. The Illumina HiSeq System was used to sequence the amplified TCR beta libraries as 87-base-pair reads. On the authors' methods: In a later analysis, some 80 million unique TCR beta chains were counted across the 650 to 750 repertoires, and roughly 11 million of these chains were shared by at least two donors. Raw reads were error-corrected and collapsed into unique sequences by a nearest-neighbor algorithm in which closely related sequences were merged to remove PCR and sequencing errors. To assign V, D and J gene segments, CDR3 sequences were aligned to IMGT reference sequences. Each retained sequence needed at least a six-nucleotide match to both a V gene segment and a J gene segment. A rearrangement was called productive if the CDR3 had no stop codons and remained in frame with V and J, and every other rearrangement was called non-productive. CDR3 was defined by IMGT convention, running from the second conserved V-encoded cysteine to the conserved J-encoded phenylalanine. In an earlier analysis of 587 of the donors, sequences lacking an unambiguous match to a single V gene segment were excluded. In an earlier analysis of 500 to 750 of the donors, V segments were called functional above 56.7% productive rearrangements and were called segregating when the between-donor standard deviation exceeded 5%. A statistical classification framework was developed to diagnose cytomegalovirus status using the catalog of TCR beta chain sequences. V and J gene assignment, in a later analysis, came from comparing TCR nucleotide sequences with IMGT/GENE-DB human TR gene sequences. A later analysis assigned CDR3 sequences and most-parsimonious VDJ recombination scenarios with the TCRdist pipeline. In a later analysis, every TCR beta chain was defined by the combination of its CDR3 amino acid sequence and its V-gene family, and reads without a unique V-gene family were dropped. In a later analysis, around 600 highly shared, low-generation-probability nucleotide sequences were removed to address suspected cross-contamination and a sequencing artifact. A later analysis calculated a clonal expansion index for each public chain from normalized within-repertoire ranks of inferred template counts. A later analysis computed generation probabilities with a VDJ recombination model fitted to out-of-frame rearrangements, and checked the results against IGoR. In a later analysis, TCR-TCR, TCR-HLA and TCR-CMV co-occurrence was scored with hypergeometric tests, and a repertoire-size bias correction was applied to TCR pairs. In a later analysis, false discovery rates were estimated by permuting HLA or CMV assignments 20 times. In a later analysis, co-occurring TCRs were grouped with DBSCAN, and TCRdist sequence similarity was added when clustering was performed within HLA-allele-positive subsets. Repertoires with fewer than 30,000 or more than 120,000 public chains, plus five repertoires with anomalous nucleotide sharing, were excluded from co-occurrence clustering. TCRdb holds this immuneACCESS table with in-frame rearrangements only. Some clones are missing; in checked studies, unresolved V genes explain under half, and the rest has no known cause. V and J calls and clone size are copied from that table; D and trimming were computed from the DNA. This sample holds fewer than 80,000 clones; roughly 71% were observed only once. The top ten clones comprise roughly 10% of the sample.

Input material: PBMCs. Recombination linked TRBV19 to TRBJ2-3; the D segment cannot be called with confidence. This clonotype was obtained from a woman aged 60 to 75 in good health and CMV-seropositive. The CDR3 protein sequence reads: CASKRAVGDTQYF. The sequenced DNA: TGTGCCAGCAAACGTGCGGTGGGAGATACGCAGTATTTT. Here the CDR3 is joined to the reference TRBV19 and TRBJ2-3 genes, and the full variable domain is: DGGITQSPKYLFRKEGQNVTLSCEQNLNHDAMYWYRQDPGQGLRLIYYSQIVNDFQKGDIAEGYSVSREKKESFPLTVTSAQKNPTAFYLCASKRAVGDTQYFGPGTRLTVL.